One TCR beta chain is described in this entry. As for treatment: around 19 received Ad26.COV2.S at low or high dose, single or two shots; roughly five received placebo; per-sample allocation not given. Day 63 after the first vaccine or placebo injection was the time point for sampling. The data were produced by immunoSEQ multiplex PCR, yet TCRdb's version contains in-frame clones alone and is incomplete. This table holds about 680,000 clones, 89% found once. The V end was cut by 4 bases, the J end by 0 bases, with 8 bases between. CDR1 is SGHRS and CDR2 is YFSETQ in the germline V gene. The CDR3 totals 15 residues. This record belongs to a study of Ad26.COV2.S vaccination and SARS-CoV-2 variants.

The clonotype originates from a person between 18 and 60 years old who received the Ad26.COV2.S COVID-19 vaccine or a placebo. The sequencing used peripheral blood, collected in a trial of Ad26.COV2.S vaccine versus placebo. The rearrangement uses TRBV5-1 and TRBJ2-6, with D possibly being TRBD1 (6 bases). The CDR3 region is CASSVQGSGANVLTF. CDR3 nucleotide sequence: TGCGCCAGCAGCGTACAGGGCTCTGGGGCCAACGTCCTGACTTTC.